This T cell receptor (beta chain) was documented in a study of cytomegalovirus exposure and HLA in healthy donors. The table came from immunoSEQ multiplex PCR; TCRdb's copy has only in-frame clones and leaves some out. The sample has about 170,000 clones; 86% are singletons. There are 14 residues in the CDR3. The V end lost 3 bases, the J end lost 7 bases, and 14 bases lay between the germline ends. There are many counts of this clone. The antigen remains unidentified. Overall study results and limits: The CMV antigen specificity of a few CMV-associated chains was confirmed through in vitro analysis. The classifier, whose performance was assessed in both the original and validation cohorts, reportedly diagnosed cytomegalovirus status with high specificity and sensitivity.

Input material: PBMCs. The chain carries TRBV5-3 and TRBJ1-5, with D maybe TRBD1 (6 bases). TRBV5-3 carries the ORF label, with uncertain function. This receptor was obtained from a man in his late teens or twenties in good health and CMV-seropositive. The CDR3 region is CARSCLQGWQPQHF. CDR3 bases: TGTGCCAGAAGCTGCCTACAGGGATGGCAGCCCCAGCATTTT.